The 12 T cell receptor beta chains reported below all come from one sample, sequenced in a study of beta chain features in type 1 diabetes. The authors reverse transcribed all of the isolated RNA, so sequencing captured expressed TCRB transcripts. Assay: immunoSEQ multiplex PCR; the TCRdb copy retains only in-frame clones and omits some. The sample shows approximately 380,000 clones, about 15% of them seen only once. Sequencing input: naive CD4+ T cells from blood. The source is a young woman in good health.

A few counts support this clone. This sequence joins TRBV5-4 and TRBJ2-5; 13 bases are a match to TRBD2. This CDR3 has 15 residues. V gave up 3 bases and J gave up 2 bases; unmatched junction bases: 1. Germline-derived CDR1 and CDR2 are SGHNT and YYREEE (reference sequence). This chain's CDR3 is CASSSGLAGQETQYF. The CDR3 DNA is TGTGCCAGCAGCTCGGGACTAGCGGGGCAAGAGACCCAGTACTTC.

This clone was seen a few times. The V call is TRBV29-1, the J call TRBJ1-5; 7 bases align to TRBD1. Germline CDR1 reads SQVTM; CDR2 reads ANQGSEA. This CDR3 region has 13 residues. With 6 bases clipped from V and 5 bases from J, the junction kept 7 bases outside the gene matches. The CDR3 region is CSVGQDGDQPQHF. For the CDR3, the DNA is TGCAGCGTAGGACAGGACGGGGATCAGCCCCAGCATTTT. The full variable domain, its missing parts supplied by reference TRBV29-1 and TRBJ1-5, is SAVISQKPSRDICQRGTSLTIQCQVDSQVTMMFWYRQQPGQSLTLIATANQGSEATYESGFVIDKFPISRPNLTFSTLTVSNMSPEDSSIYLCSVGQDGDQPQHFGDGTRLSIL.

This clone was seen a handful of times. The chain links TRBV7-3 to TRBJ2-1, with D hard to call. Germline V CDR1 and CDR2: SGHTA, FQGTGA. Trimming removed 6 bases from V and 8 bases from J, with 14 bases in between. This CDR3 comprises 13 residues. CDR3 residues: CASSLARFDEQFF. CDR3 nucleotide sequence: TGTGCCAGCAGTCTGGCCCGTTTTGATGAGCAGTTCTTC.

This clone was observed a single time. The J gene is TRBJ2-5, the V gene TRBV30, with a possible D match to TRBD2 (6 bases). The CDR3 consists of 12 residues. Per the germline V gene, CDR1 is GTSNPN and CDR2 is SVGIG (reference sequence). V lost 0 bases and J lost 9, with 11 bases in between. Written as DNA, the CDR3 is TGTGCCTGGAGTGTACAATGGGACTCCCAGTACTTC. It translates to CAWSVQWDSQYF.

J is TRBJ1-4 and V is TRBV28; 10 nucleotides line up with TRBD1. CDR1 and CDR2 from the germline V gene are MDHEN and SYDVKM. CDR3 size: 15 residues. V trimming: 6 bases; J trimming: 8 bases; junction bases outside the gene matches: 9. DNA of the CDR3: TGTGCCAGCAGGGGCGGAGGGACAGGGGACGAAAAACTGTTTTTT. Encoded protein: CASRGGGTGDEKLFF.

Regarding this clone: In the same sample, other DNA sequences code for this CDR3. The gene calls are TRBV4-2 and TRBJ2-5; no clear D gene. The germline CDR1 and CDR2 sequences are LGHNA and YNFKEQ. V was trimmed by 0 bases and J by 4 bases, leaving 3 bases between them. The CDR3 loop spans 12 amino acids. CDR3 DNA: TGTGCCAGCAGCCAAGATCGAGAGACCCAGTACTTC. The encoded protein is CASSQDRETQYF.

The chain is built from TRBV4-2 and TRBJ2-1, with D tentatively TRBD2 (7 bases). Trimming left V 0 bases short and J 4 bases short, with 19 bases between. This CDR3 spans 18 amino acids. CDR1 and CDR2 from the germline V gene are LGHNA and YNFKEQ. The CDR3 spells CASSQESGEGGLYNEQFF. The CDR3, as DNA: TGTGCCAGCAGCCAAGAATCAGGGGAGGGAGGGTTATACAATGAGCAGTTCTTC.

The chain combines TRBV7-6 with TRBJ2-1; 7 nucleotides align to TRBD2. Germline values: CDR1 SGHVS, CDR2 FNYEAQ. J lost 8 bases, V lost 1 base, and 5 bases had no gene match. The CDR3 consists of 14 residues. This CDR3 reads CASSLGLAPHEQFF. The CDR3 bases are TGTGCCAGCAGCTTAGGACTAGCCCCCCATGAGCAGTTCTTC.

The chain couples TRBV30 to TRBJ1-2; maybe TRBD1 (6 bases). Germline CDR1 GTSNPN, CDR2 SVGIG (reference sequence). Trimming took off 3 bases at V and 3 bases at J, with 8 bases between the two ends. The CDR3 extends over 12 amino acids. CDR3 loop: CAWRGQHYGYTF. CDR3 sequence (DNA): TGTGCCTGGAGGGGACAACACTATGGCTACACCTTC.

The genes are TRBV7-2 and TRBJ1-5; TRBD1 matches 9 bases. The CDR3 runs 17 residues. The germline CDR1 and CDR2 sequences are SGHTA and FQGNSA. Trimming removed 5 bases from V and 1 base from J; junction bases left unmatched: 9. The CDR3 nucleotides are TGTGCCAGCAGCCGATTTGACAGGGGGTTGAGCAATCAGCCCCAGCATTTT. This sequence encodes CASSRFDRGLSNQPQHF.

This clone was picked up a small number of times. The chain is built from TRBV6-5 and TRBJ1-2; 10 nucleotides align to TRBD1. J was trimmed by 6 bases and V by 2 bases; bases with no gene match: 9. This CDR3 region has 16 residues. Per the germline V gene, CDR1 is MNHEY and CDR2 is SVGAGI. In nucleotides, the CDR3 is TGTGCCAGCAGTTACAACCCGGGACAGGGGTCCCATGGCTACACCTTC. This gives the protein CASSYNPGQGSHGYTF.

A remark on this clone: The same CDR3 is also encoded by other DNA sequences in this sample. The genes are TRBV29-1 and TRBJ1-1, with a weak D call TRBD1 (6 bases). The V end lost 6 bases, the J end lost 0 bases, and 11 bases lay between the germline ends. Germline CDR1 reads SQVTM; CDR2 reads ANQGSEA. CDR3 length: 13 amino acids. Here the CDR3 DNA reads TGCAGCGTAGGCGGACAGATGAACACTGAAGCTTTCTTT. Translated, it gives CSVGGQMNTEAFF.